This T cell receptor beta chain originates from a study of cytomegalovirus exposure and HLA in healthy donors. The PCR used 60 Vbeta and 13 Jbeta primers. This table comes from immunoSEQ multiplex PCR, and its TCRdb copy is limited to in-frame clones, with some not included. The sample carries 110,000 to 150,000 clones, roughly 80% recorded once. The V gene end was trimmed by 1 base and the J gene end by 1 base; junction bases not matched to a gene: 17. CDR1 and CDR2 (germline): SQVTM, ANQGSEA. The CDR3 loop spans 19 amino acids. The chain recombines TRBV29-1 with TRBJ1-2, with TRBD1 matching over 8 bases. This clonotype originated in a female donor in good health and CMV-seronegative. The sequenced material came from PBMCs. The CDR3 DNA follows: TGCAGCGTTGAAGTTGGATTCAGAGGACAGGGAGGAGTTAACTATGGCTACACCTTC. Translation gives CSVEVGFRGQGGVNYGYTF.